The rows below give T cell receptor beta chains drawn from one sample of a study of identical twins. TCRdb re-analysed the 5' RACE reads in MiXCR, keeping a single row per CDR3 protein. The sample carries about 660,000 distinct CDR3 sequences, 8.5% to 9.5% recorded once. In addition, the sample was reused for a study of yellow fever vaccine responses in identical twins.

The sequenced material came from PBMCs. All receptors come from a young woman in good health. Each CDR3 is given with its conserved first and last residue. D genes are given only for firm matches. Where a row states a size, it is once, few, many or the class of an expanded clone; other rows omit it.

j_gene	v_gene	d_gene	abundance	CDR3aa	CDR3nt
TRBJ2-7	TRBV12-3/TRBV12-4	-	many	CASSSDFSYEQYF	TGTGCCAGCAGTTCCGACTTCTCCTACGAGCAGTACTTC
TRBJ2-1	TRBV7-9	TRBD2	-	CASSYRGLAGNNEQFF	TGTGCCAGCAGCTACCGGGGGCTAGCGGGGAACAATGAGCAGTTCTTC
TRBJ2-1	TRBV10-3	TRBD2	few	CAIGTSGYNEQFF	TGTGCCATAGGGACTAGCGGTTACAATGAGCAGTTCTTC
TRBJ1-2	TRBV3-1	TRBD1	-	CASSHWAGGARGYTF	TGTGCCAGCAGCCATTGGGCAGGGGGCGCCCGGGGCTACACCTTC
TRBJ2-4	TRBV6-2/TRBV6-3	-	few	CASSPQFGRHEKNIQYF	TGTGCCAGCAGCCCCCAGTTTGGCAGGCACGAAAAAAACATTCAGTACTTC
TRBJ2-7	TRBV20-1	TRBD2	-	CSAKLAGTYEQYF	TGCAGTGCTAAACTAGCGGGAACCTACGAGCAGTACTTC
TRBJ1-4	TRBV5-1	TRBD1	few	CASSRDRAFGNEKLFF	TGCGCCAGCAGCCGGGACAGAGCCTTTGGAAATGAAAAACTGTTTTTT
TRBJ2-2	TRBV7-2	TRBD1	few	CASSLAGQGWAGELFF	TGTGCCAGCAGCTTAGCCGGACAGGGGTGGGCCGGGGAGCTGTTTTTT
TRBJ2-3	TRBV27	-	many	CASSLERVTDTQYF	TGTGCCAGCAGTTTAGAGCGGGTCACAGATACGCAGTATTTT
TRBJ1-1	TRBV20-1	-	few	CSAAGNEAFF	TGCAGTGCTGCCGGAAACGAGGCTTTCTTT
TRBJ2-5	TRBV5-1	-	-	CASSHKGGEETQYF	TGCGCCAGCAGTCACAAAGGGGGAGAAGAGACCCAGTACTTC
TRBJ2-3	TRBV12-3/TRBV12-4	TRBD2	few	CASSLRGGGALDTQYF	TGTGCCAGCAGTTTACGTGGCGGGGGGGCCCTAGATACGCAGTATTTT
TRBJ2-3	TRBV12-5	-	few	CASAGSSDTQYF	TGTGCTAGTGCCGGGAGTTCAGATACGCAGTATTTT
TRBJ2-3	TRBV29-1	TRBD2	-	CSVGGTSGSGKRADTQYF	TGCAGCGTTGGGGGGACTAGCGGGAGCGGGAAGAGGGCAGATACGCAGTATTTT
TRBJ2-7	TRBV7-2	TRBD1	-	CASSFLSGTAYEQYF	TGTGCCAGCAGCTTTTTAAGTGGGACAGCTTACGAGCAGTACTTC
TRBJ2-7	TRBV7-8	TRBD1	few	CASSIDRVIQEQYF	TGTGCCAGCAGCATAGACAGGGTAATTCAGGAGCAGTACTTC
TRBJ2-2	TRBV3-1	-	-	CASSQDDRRVFGELFF	TGTGCCAGCAGCCAAGATGACAGGAGAGTATTCGGGGAGCTGTTTTTT
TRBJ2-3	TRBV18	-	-	CASSPSSVPDTQYF	TGTGCCAGCTCACCCTCGAGTGTACCAGATACGCAGTATTTT
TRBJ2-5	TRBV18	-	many	CASSPGETQYF	TGTGCCAGCAGCCCGGGGGAGACCCAGTACTTC
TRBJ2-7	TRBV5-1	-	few	CASSPATRAYEQYF	TGCGCCAGCAGCCCGGCGACTAGGGCCTACGAGCAGTACTTC
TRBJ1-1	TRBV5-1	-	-	CASSLEGTAEAFF	TGCGCCAGCAGCTTGGAAGGGACCGCTGAAGCTTTCTTT
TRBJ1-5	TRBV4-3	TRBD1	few	CASSQDKMGQVPNQPQHF	TGCGCCAGCAGCCAAGATAAGATGGGACAGGTGCCCAATCAGCCCCAGCATTTT
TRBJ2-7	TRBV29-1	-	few	CSVGVSPYEQYF	TGCAGCGTTGGTGTCAGTCCCTACGAGCAGTACTTC
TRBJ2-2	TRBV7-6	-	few	CASSPGQSGGRELFF	TGTGCCAGCAGCCCCGGACAGTCTGGGGGCCGGGAGCTGTTTTTT
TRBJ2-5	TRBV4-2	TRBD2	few	CASSRAALGLAGQETQYF	TGTGCCAGCAGCCGAGCGGCACTGGGACTAGCGGGTCAAGAGACCCAGTACTTC
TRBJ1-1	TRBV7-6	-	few	CASSLPGMDTEAFF	TGTGCCAGCAGCTTACCAGGAATGGACACTGAAGCTTTCTTT
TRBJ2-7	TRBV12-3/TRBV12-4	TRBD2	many	CASSLAASGRPYEQYF	TGTGCCAGCAGTCTTGCCGCTAGCGGGAGACCCTACGAGCAGTACTTC
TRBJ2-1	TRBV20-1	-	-	CSARGTGTIYNEQFF	TGCAGTGCTAGAGGTACAGGGACTATCTACAATGAGCAGTTCTTC
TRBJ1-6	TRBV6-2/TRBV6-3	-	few	CASSYSGQTSPGNSPLHF	TGTGCCAGCAGTTACTCCGGTCAGACCTCGCCTGGTAATTCACCCCTCCACTTT
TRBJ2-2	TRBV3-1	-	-	CASSQELADFTGELFF	TGTGCCAGCAGCCAAGAACTCGCAGACTTCACCGGGGAGCTGTTTTTT
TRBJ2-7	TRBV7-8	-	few	CASSEDTSYEQYF	TGTGCCAGCAGCGAGGACACCTCCTACGAGCAGTACTTC
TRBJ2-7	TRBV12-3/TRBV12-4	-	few	CASSLVRKSLYEQYF	TGTGCCAGCAGTTTAGTCAGGAAATCCCTCTACGAGCAGTACTTC
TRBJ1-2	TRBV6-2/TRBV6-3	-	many	CASSYRQSNYGYTF	TGTGCCAGCAGTTACAGACAGAGCAACTATGGCTACACCTTC